The sequence of this T cell receptor beta chain was determined in a study of cytomegalovirus exposure and HLA in healthy donors. Of note for this clone: Its cognate antigen is unknown.

The PCR had 60 Vbeta and 13 Jbeta primers. Sequenced by immunoSEQ multiplex PCR; TCRdb stores in-frame clones only, minus some. In the table there are about 82,000 clones, about 9.4% of which are singletons. Study-wide points: CMV serostatus was the only recorded immune exposure for donors. Analysis performed later showed TCR beta chains linked to HLA being more clonally expanded than equally common others. Earlier results showed most TCR beta V segments being productive about 87% or about 30% of the time. A missense variant in DCLRE1C was later tied to TCR beta V- and J-gene trimming.

Trimming cost V 0 bases and J 7 bases, with 19 bases left between them. The germline V gene has CDR1 LGHNA and CDR2 YNFKEQ. CDR3 length equals 16 residues. V is TRBV4-2 and J is TRBJ2-7; D is unclear. The sample consisted of PBMCs. The sequence derives from a man aged 55-75 years in good health and CMV-seropositive. CDR3 coding DNA: TGTGCCAGCAGCCAAGATGCGATAGCCCCTGGTGTTGAGCAGTACTTC. Its protein is CASSQDAIAPGVEQYF.